The 12 T cell receptor beta chains presented below share a single source sample, sequenced in a study of blood T cells in healthy people across ages. Primed by a sample-barcoded 5' primer and a J-beta primer mix, a second PCR proceeded for 7 to 11 cycles. TCRdb redid the calling of the 5' RACE reads with MiXCR, one entry per CDR3 protein. Altogether 350,000 to 450,000 distinct CDR3 sequences are present, 45% to 65% being singletons, with the ten largest covering approximately 51%. The specimen was blood. All receptors derive from a man aged 55 to 69 in good health.

The CDR3 is CASSVKTSGGYNEQFF. CDR3 in DNA: TGTGCCAGCAGTGTCAAGACTAGCGGGGGTTACAATGAGCAGTTCTTC. The chain carries TRBV7-6 and TRBJ2-1; 12 positions match TRBD2. With V trimmed by 6 bases and J by 4 bases, 7 bases remained unmatched. CDR3 length: 16 residues. Germline CDR1 is SGHVS and CDR2 is FNYEAQ.

This clonotype showed up just once. V is TRBV5-6 and J is TRBJ1-2; no clear D gene. The germline CDR1 and CDR2 sequences are SGHDT and YYEEEE. V was clipped by 4 bases and J by 3 bases, with 13 bases between them. CDR3 length: 14 amino acids. The CDR3 here is CASSVPDLDYGYTF. The CDR3 DNA reads as TGTGCCAGCAGCGTGCCGGACCTAGACTATGGCTACACCTTC.

The chain recombines TRBV7-2 with TRBJ2-5; D not resolved. CDR1 SGHTA and CDR2 FQGNSA come from the germline V gene. Trimming cost V 1 base and J 11 bases, with 17 bases left between them. The CDR3 totals 14 residues. CDR3 nucleotides: TGTGCCAGCAGCTTAGGGGGATGGGGTGATGAGCAGTACTTC. It is translated as CASSLGGWGDEQYF.

At least ten counts were recorded for this clonotype. Sequence at one end of the junction differs from germline and may be a read error. This sequence joins TRBV7-9 and TRBJ1-2, with TRBD1 as a possible D gene (5 bases). Looked up from germline, CDR1 is SEHNR and CDR2 is FQNEAQ (reference sequence). CDR3 length: 15 residues. The CDR3: CASSLEAGWDDGYTF. In DNA, the CDR3 is TGCGCCAGCAGCTTGGAAGCAGGGTGGGATGATGGCTACACCTTC.

This clonotype was detected only a few times. V gene TRBV5-1 combines with J gene TRBJ2-5, with 7 positions matching TRBD1. V lost 2 bases to trimming and J lost 5 bases; unmatched junction nucleotides: 0. Looked up from germline, CDR1 is SGHRS and CDR2 is YFSETQ. The CDR3 is 12 amino acids. The CDR3 loop is CASSFRGETQYF. CDR3 bases: TGCGCCAGCAGCTTCAGGGGGGAGACCCAGTACTTC. The full variable domain, its missing parts supplied by reference TRBV5-1 and TRBJ2-5, is KAGVTQTPRYLIKTRGQQVTLSCSPISGHRSVSWYQQTPGQGLQFLFEYFSETQRNKGNFPGRFSGRQFSNSRSEMNVSTLELGDSALYLCASSFRGETQYFGPGTRLLVL.

This clonotype was observed a handful of times. The rearrangement links TRBV29-1 to TRBJ1-2; 12 nucleotides agree with TRBD1. This CDR3 has 17 residues. Germline V CDR1 and CDR2: SQVTM, ANQGSEA. Trimming cost V 3 bases and J 5 bases; bases outside gene matches: 13. The DNA for the CDR3 is TGCAGCGTTGAGGAGGCGGGACAGGGGGCCTCGCGGTATGGCTACACCTTC. Translated, it gives CSVEEAGQGASRYGYTF.

The chain employs TRBV25-1 and TRBJ2-5, with 10 bases that match TRBD1. The V gene's germline CDR1 is MGHDK and CDR2 SYGVNS. The V and J ends lost 5 bases and 3 bases, in that order; junction bases with no gene match: 6. The CDR3 runs 15 residues. This chain's CDR3 is CASSNPTGGEETQYF. The CDR3 coding sequence is TGTGCCAGCAGTAATCCGACAGGGGGCGAAGAGACCCAGTACTTC. Full variable domain (missing parts from reference TRBV25-1 and TRBJ2-5): EADIYQTPRYLVIGTGKKITLECSQTMGHDKMYWYQQDPGMELHLIHYSYGVNSTEKGDLSSESTVSRIRTEHFPLTLESARPSHTSQYLCASSNPTGGEETQYFGPGTRLLVL.

This chain connects TRBV24-1 to TRBJ1-5; possibly TRBD1 for D (5 bases). Germline V gene lookup returns CDR1 KGHDR and CDR2 SFDVKD. Between the trimmed V and J ends, which lost 4 bases and 2 bases, there was a span of 5 bases. The CDR3 length is 13 residues. The CDR3: CATSEGGNQPQHF. CDR3 coding DNA: TGTGCCACCAGTGAAGGGGGCAATCAGCCCCAGCATTTT.

The genes are TRBV9 and TRBJ2-5; the D gene is possibly TRBD2 (5 bases). Deletions cut 0 bases from V and 11 bases from J, with 20 bases between. The CDR3 covers 15 residues. Germline V gene data show CDR1 as SGDLS and CDR2 as YYNGEE. CDR3 loop: CASSVVRGGFDEQYF. In nucleotides, the CDR3 is TGTGCCAGCAGCGTAGTCCGGGGTGGGTTTGATGAGCAGTACTTC.

This clonotype was observed at least ten times. The chain employs TRBV5-6 and TRBJ2-3; possible D gene TRBD2, 6 bases. V was pared by 6 bases and J by 2 bases, with 13 bases between. CDR1 SGHDT and CDR2 YYEEEE come from the germline V gene. This CDR3 has 14 amino acids. For the CDR3, the DNA is TGTGCCAGCACCCTCGGACTACCCACAGATACGCAGTATTTT. Protein product: CASTLGLPTDTQYF.

The chain carries TRBV12-3 or TRBV12-4 and TRBJ2-5; 7 positions match TRBD2. The V gene end was trimmed by 6 bases and the J gene end by 5 bases; junction bases not matched to a gene: 9. This CDR3 region has 14 residues. The CDR3 loop is CASRGGNARETQYF. As DNA, the CDR3 is TGTGCCAGCAGGGGGGGGAACGCCAGGGAGACCCAGTACTTC.

Only a few counts were recorded for this clonotype. This chain joins TRBV5-1 and TRBJ2-5; 10 nucleotides agree with TRBD1. Germline V gives CDR1 SGHRS, CDR2 YFSETQ. This CDR3 comprises 14 residues. V shed 2 bases, J shed 8 bases, and the junction held 6 bases outside the gene matches. CDR3 sequence reads: CASSFRQGARTQYF. As DNA, the CDR3 is TGCGCCAGCAGCTTTAGACAGGGGGCAAGAACCCAGTACTTC. The full variable domain, with the rest looked up from reference TRBV5-1 and TRBJ2-5, is KAGVTQTPRYLIKTRGQQVTLSCSPISGHRSVSWYQQTPGQGLQFLFEYFSETQRNKGNFPGRFSGRQFSNSRSEMNVSTLELGDSALYLCASSFRQGARTQYFGPGTRLLVL.